A single sample gave rise to the 26 T cell receptor beta chains below, sequenced in a study of T cell responses to AZD1222 COVID-19 vaccine. Clones were read by immunoSEQ multiplex PCR, and TCRdb kept only the in-frame ones, dropping some. The table includes 54,000 or so clones, 80% detected once. The source material was peripheral blood, sampled 28 days after the second AZD1222 dose. The source is an adult who received the AZD1222 COVID-19 vaccine.

The chain recombines TRBV28 with TRBJ1-3; no definite D call. V lost 5 bases and J lost 7, with 12 bases in between. Germline V gene data show CDR1 as MDHEN and CDR2 as SYDVKM. This CDR3 contains 13 residues. The CDR3 loop reads CASSPVVVNTIYF. The CDR3 DNA is TGTGCCAGCAGTCCCGTAGTTGTTAACACCATATATTTT.

The chain has TRBV11-2 and TRBJ2-7; TRBD1 might be the D (5 bases). The V end was cut by 6 bases, the J end by 0 bases, with 12 bases between. CDR3 size: 14 residues. Germline values: CDR1 SGHAT, CDR2 FQNNGV. This chain's CDR3 is CASRKGHSSYEQYF. The CDR3 bases are TGTGCCAGCAGGAAAGGACACAGCTCCTACGAGCAGTACTTC.

This clone was seen a handful of times. The CDR3 region has the DNA TGTGCCAGCAGCGCGGGACATAACTATGGCTACACCTTC. Translating gives CASSAGHNYGYTF. This sequence joins TRBV14 and TRBJ1-2, with a possible D match to TRBD1 (6 bases). Germline V gene lookup returns CDR1 SGHDN and CDR2 FVKESK. Trimming took 5 bases from V and 1 from J, leaving 8 bases between them. The CDR3 runs 13 residues.

The chain joins TRBV12-3 or TRBV12-4 to TRBJ1-2; the D is unclear. There are 13 residues in the CDR3. V lost 6 bases and J 8 bases, leaving 16 bases between the germline ends. CDR3 sequence (DNA): TGTGCCAGCAGCCCCAGGCGGGCGCGAGGCTACACCTTC. Translating gives CASSPRRARGYTF.

The chain uses TRBV11-2 and TRBJ2-4; 11 bases agree with TRBD2. Germline V gene lookup returns CDR1 SGHAT and CDR2 FQNNGV. This CDR3 is built from 19 residues. V trimming: 2 bases; J trimming: 3 bases; junction bases outside the gene matches: 12. The CDR3 DNA sequence: TGTGCCAGCAGCTTACGGCCTGGACTAGCGGGTATTGACAAAAACATTCAGTACTTC. It codes for CASSLRPGLAGIDKNIQYF.

This clone has a single count. This chain uses TRBV28 with TRBJ2-2, with D possibly matching TRBD2 (6 bases). Trimming pared 2 bases from V and 5 bases from J, leaving 12 bases between. The CDR3 length is 15 residues. Germline lookup yields CDR1 MDHEN and CDR2 SYDVKM. The CDR3, as DNA: TGTGCCAGCAGTTTAGTGCGGGGTGGGACCGGGGAGCTGTTTTTT. Translated: CASSLVRGGTGELFF.

J is TRBJ2-5 and V is TRBV5-1, with 9 bases matching TRBD1. After removal of 0 bases from V and 1 base from J, the junction contained 1 base not matched to a gene. The V gene's germline CDR1 is SGHRS and CDR2 YFSETQ. This CDR3 is 15 amino acids long. The CDR3 here is CASSLVTGGQETQYF. The CDR3 DNA follows: TGCGCCAGCAGCTTGGTGACAGGGGGCCAAGAGACCCAGTACTTC.

The chain is built from TRBV21-1 and TRBJ1-1. TRBV21-1 is designated a pseudogene. The CDR3 length is 19 residues. The CDR3 nucleotides read TGTGCCAGCAGCAAAGCTGCAATGGAGGGCAGGGGACTGAACACTGAAGCTTTCTTT. Translated, it gives CASSKAAMEGRGLNTEAFF.

The chain employs TRBV29-1 and TRBJ1-1, with D tentatively TRBD1 (6 bases). The CDR3 runs to 13 residues. Germline V gives CDR1 SQVTM, CDR2 ANQGSEA. V shed 4 bases and J shed 3 bases, with 12 bases lying between them. The DNA of the CDR3 is TGCAGCGTTGGGGGGCCCCGGCACACTGAAGCTTTCTTT. It encodes CSVGGPRHTEAFF. The full variable domain, with the rest looked up from reference TRBV29-1 and TRBJ1-1, is SAVISQKPSRDICQRGTSLTIQCQVDSQVTMMFWYRQQPGQSLTLIATANQGSEATYESGFVIDKFPISRPNLTFSTLTVSNMSPEDSSIYLCSVGGPRHTEAFFGQGTRLTVV.

The V gene is TRBV28, the J gene TRBJ1-6; TRBD1 aligns across 9 bases. CDR1 and CDR2 (germline): MDHEN, SYDVKM. CDR3 length: 14 amino acids. V lost 4 bases to trimming and J lost 7 bases; unmatched junction nucleotides: 2. The CDR3, as DNA: TGTGCCAGCAGTTCGGGACAGGGAAATTCACCCCTCCACTTT. This sequence encodes CASSSGQGNSPLHF.

This rearrangement joins TRBV5-1 to TRBJ1-2, with TRBD1 matching 7 bases. CDR1 is SGHRS and CDR2 is YFSETQ in the germline V gene. After removal of 3 bases from V and 10 bases from J, the junction contained 6 bases not matched to a gene. This CDR3 is built from 12 residues. As DNA, the CDR3 is TGCGCCAGCAGCTGGGACAGTAAGACCTACACCTTC. Protein product: CASSWDSKTYTF.

This chain joins TRBV29-1 and TRBJ1-1; 7 bases line up with TRBD1. Germline lookup yields CDR1 SQVTM and CDR2 ANQGSEA. The CDR3 runs to 13 residues. Trimming at V came to 6 bases and at J to 2 bases, leaving 6 bases not matched to a gene. The CDR3 region is CSVRRDSNTEAFF. The CDR3 DNA is TGCAGCGTCCGCCGGGACAGTAACACTGAAGCTTTCTTT.

The chain employs TRBV6-5 and TRBJ1-1; the match to TRBD1 covers 9 bases. V dropped 6 bases and J dropped 4; count of bases not matched to a gene: 3. The CDR3 has 13 residues. The V gene's germline CDR1 is MNHEY and CDR2 SVGAGI. The CDR3, as DNA: TGTGCCAGCAGAGGGACAGGGCGCACTGAAGCTTTCTTT. Translated, it gives CASRGTGRTEAFF.

The V and J genes are TRBV28 and TRBJ1-5; D gene unclear. The CDR3 sequence is 12 residues long. Germline loops: CDR1 MDHEN, CDR2 SYDVKM. V shed 2 bases and J shed 15 bases, with 14 bases lying between them. CDR3 region: CASSLGRNAGHF. CDR3 in DNA: TGTGCCAGCAGTTTAGGACGAAACGCGGGGCATTTT.

The V call is TRBV6-1, the J call TRBJ2-7; perhaps D is TRBD1 or TRBD2 (5 bases each). There are 15 residues in the CDR3. Between the trimmed V and J ends, which lost 2 bases and 3 bases, there was a span of 14 bases. CDR1 and CDR2 from the germline V gene are MNHNS and SASEGT. In DNA, the CDR3 is TGTGCCAGCAGTGAAAAGGGGCTAGCTTTCTACGAGCAGTACGTC. It encodes CASSEKGLAFYEQYV.

This chain connects TRBV27 to TRBJ1-5; no clear D. Germline CDR1 reads MNHEY; CDR2 reads SMNVEV (reference sequence). The V end was cut by 5 bases, the J end by 0 bases, with 5 bases between. This CDR3 is 13 amino acids long. The CDR3 sequence: CASSMYSNQPQHF. CDR3 bases: TGTGCCAGCAGTATGTATAGCAATCAGCCCCAGCATTTT.

This clone was recorded many times. The CDR3 here is CASSLEGPGNTIYF. The CDR3 DNA is TGTGCCAGCAGCTTGGAGGGGCCTGGAAACACCATATATTTT. The chain carries TRBV5-6 and TRBJ1-3; D might be TRBD1 (5 bases). The CDR3 contains 14 residues. The germline CDR1 and CDR2 sequences are SGHDT and YYEEEE. The V end was cut by 0 bases, the J end by 2 bases, with 6 bases between.

The J gene is TRBJ2-2, the V gene TRBV4-1; D remains ambiguous. This CDR3 is 16 amino acids long. Trimming took 0 bases from V and 1 from J, leaving 9 bases between them. Germline CDR1 MGHRA, CDR2 YSYEKL. CDR3 DNA sequence: TGCGCCAGCAGCCAAGAGGCAGTCCTGAACACCGGGGAGCTGTTTTTT. Amino acid sequence: CASSQEAVLNTGELFF.

This clone came up a few times. J is TRBJ1-1 and V is TRBV27; D is unclear. Per the germline V gene, CDR1 is MNHEY and CDR2 is SMNVEV (reference sequence). The CDR3 runs to 15 residues. Trimming stripped 3 bases from V and 0 bases from J, with 11 bases between. CDR3 protein: CASSFVGVVNTEAFF. CDR3 DNA: TGTGCCAGCAGTTTTGTCGGGGTGGTGAACACTGAAGCTTTCTTT.

This clone was observed a few times. J is TRBJ2-1 and V is TRBV9; TRBD2 is a possible D gene (5 bases). The CDR3 consists of 15 residues. Germline values: CDR1 SGDLS, CDR2 YYNGEE. V shed 2 bases and J shed 0 bases, with 9 bases lying between them. The CDR3, as DNA: TGTGCCAGCAGCGTGACTGGGAGCTCCTACAATGAGCAGTTCTTC. The encoded protein is CASSVTGSSYNEQFF.

The CDR3 nucleotides are TGTGCCAGCAGTTTACAAAACACTGAAGCTTTCTTT. Translated, it gives CASSLQNTEAFF. The rearrangement links TRBV28 to TRBJ1-1; D is uncertain. Per germline, CDR1 MDHEN and CDR2 SYDVKM. The V and J ends lost 2 bases and 2 bases respectively, with 3 bases between them. The CDR3 is 12 residues long.

This chain connects TRBV19 to TRBJ2-3; no reliable D call. V lost 5 bases and J 6 bases, leaving 6 bases between the germline ends. The CDR3 has 11 amino acids. Looked up from germline, CDR1 is LNHDA and CDR2 is SQIVND (reference sequence). The CDR3 here is CASSLGDTQYF. The CDR3 bases are TGTGCCAGTAGTTTGGGGGATACGCAGTATTTT.

This clone has just one count. The rearrangement joins TRBV5-1 to TRBJ1-2; tentative D call: TRBD1 (6 bases). Germline CDR1 is SGHRS and CDR2 is YFSETQ. The CDR3 loop spans 15 amino acids. Trimming took 4 bases from V and 6 from J, leaving 19 bases between them. CDR3 sequence reads: CASSQVTQGPNGYTF. The CDR3 DNA reads as TGCGCCAGCAGCCAAGTTACCCAGGGGCCGAATGGCTACACCTTC.

This clone came up a few times. The V call is TRBV7-2, the J call TRBJ1-1; TRBD1 matches 7 bases. This CDR3 contains 14 residues. The trim removed 5 bases at V and 2 bases at J, leaving 5 bases unmatched. Germline values: CDR1 SGHTA, CDR2 FQGNSA. The CDR3 nucleotides read TGTGCCAGCAGCCCCCGGACAGGAAACACTGAAGCTTTCTTT. As protein: CASSPRTGNTEAFF.

This chain links TRBV3-1 (or the pseudogene TRBV3-2) with TRBJ1-1; D is uncertain. V shed 0 bases and J shed 7 bases, with 9 bases lying between them. Germline CDR1 reads LGHDT; CDR2 reads YNNKEL (reference sequence). The CDR3 spans 13 residues. For the CDR3, the DNA is TGTGCCAGCAGCCAAGAGAGTCGGGGTGAAGCTTTCTTT. Translation: CASSQESRGEAFF.

The V call is TRBV15, the J call TRBJ2-3; D is undetermined. This CDR3 contains 14 residues. Trimming took off 1 base at V and 2 bases at J, with 7 bases between the two ends. Germline-derived CDR1 and CDR2 are LNHNV and YYDKDF (reference sequence). This CDR3 reads CATSRGVITDTQYF. The CDR3 DNA sequence: TGTGCCACCAGCAGAGGGGTTATCACAGATACGCAGTATTTT.